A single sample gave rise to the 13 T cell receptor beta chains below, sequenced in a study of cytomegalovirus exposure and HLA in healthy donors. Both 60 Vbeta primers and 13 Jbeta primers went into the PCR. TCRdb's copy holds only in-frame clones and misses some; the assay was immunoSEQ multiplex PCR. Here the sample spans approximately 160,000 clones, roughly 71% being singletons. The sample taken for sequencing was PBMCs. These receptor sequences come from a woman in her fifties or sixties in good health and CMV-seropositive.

The CDR3, as DNA: TGTGCCAGCAGCTTAGTGGGAGGGCAGGATGAAAAACTGTTTTTT. Translation: CASSLVGGQDEKLFF. This chain connects TRBV7-8 to TRBJ1-4; D not resolved. With 1 base removed from V and 6 bases from J, the gap between germline ends came to 12 bases. Per germline, CDR1 SGHVS and CDR2 FQNEAQ. The CDR3 sequence is 15 residues long.

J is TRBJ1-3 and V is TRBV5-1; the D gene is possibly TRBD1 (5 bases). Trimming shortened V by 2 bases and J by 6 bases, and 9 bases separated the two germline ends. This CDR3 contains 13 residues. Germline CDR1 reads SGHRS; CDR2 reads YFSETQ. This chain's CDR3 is CASSLGVENTIYF. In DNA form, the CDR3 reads TGCGCCAGCAGCTTAGGGGTTGAAAACACCATATATTTT.

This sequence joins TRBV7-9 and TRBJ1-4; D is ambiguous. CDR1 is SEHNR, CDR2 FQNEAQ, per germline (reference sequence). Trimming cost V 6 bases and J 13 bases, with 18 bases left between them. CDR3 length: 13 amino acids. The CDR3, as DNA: TGTGCCAGCAGTCTCGGCGGAATAGAGGGACTGTTTTTT. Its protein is CASSLGGIEGLFF.

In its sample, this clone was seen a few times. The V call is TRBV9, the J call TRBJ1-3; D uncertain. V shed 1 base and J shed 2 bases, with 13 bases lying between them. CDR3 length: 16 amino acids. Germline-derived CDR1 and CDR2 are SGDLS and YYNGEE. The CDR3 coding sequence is TGTGCCAGCAGCGTATTCGGGTCTCCGGCTGGAAACACCATATATTTT. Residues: CASSVFGSPAGNTIYF.

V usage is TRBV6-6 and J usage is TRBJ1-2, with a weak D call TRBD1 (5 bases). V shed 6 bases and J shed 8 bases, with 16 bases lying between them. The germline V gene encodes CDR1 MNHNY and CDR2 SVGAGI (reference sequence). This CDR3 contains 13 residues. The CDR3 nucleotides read TGTGCCAGCAGGAGGGACTCCCTCGGAGGCTACACCTTC. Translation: CASRRDSLGGYTF.

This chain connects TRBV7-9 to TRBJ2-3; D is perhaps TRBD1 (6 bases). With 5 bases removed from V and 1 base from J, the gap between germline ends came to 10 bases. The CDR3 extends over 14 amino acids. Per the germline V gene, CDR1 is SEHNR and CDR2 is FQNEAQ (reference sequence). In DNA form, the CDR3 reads TGTGCCAGCAGCCCAACAGGGCGCACAGATACGCAGTATTTT. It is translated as CASSPTGRTDTQYF.

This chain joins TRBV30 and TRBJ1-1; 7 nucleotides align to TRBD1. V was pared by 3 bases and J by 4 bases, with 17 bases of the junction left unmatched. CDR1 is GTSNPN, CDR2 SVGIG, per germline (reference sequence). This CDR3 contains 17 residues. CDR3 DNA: TGTGCCTGGAGAACCGGGACAGCCCGTACAAGGGGCACTGAAGCTTTCTTT. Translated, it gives CAWRTGTARTRGTEAFF.

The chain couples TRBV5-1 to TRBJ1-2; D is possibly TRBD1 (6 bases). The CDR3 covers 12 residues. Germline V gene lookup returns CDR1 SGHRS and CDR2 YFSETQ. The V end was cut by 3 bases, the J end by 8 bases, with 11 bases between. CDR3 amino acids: CASSWAGDGYTF. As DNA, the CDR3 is TGCGCCAGCAGCTGGGCAGGGGACGGCTACACCTTC.

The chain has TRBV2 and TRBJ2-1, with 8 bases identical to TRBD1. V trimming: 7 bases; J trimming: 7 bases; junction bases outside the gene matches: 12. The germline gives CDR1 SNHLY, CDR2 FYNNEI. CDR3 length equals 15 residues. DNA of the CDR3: TGTGCCAGCATTATTGACAGGGGCGCAGGAAATGAGCAGTTCTTC. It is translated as CASIIDRGAGNEQFF.

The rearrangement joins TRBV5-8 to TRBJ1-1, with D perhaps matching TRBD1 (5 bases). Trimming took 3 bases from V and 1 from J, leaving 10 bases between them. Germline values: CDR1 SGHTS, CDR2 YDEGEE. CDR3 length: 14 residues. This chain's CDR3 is CASSWGDKNTEAFF. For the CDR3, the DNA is TGTGCCAGCAGCTGGGGGGATAAGAACACTGAAGCTTTCTTT.

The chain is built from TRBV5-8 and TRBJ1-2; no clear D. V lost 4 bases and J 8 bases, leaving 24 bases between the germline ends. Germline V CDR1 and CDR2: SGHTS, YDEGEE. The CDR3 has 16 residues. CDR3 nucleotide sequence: TGTGCCAGCAGCCCGCGAGGTTTTAGGATCTCGGGGGGCTACACCTTC. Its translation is CASSPRGFRISGGYTF.

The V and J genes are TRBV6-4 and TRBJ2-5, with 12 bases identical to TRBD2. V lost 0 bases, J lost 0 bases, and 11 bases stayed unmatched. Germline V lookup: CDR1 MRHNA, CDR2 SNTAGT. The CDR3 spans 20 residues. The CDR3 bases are TGTGCCAGCAGTGACTCGAGCCGGACTAGCGGGGTATCGTACCAAGAGACCCAGTACTTC. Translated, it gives CASSDSSRTSGVSYQETQYF.

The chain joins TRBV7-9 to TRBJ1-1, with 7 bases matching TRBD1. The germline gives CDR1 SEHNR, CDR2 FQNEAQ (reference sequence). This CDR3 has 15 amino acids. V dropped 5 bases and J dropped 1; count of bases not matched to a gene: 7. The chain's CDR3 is CASSPRGTENTEAFF. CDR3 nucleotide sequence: TGTGCCAGCAGCCCCAGGGGGACGGAGAACACTGAAGCTTTCTTT.